The 5 T cell receptor beta chains given below trace back to one sample, sequenced in a study of CD8+ T cells in alopecia areata (dated 2018 in TCRdb). Receptor libraries were prepared by the immunoSEQ multiplex PCR assay. For TCR sequencing, RNA was extracted from every sample and reverse transcribed into cDNA to serve as template. Not all clones reach the TCRdb copy of this immuneACCESS table, which keeps in-frame sequences only. Checked studies attribute under half of the gap to unresolved V genes and leave the rest unexplained. The sample has 98,000 or so clones on record, over 55% of them singletons. 20% to 30% of the sample goes to the ten largest clones. Sequencing was carried out using NKG2D-low CD8+ T cells sorted from blood. This specimen's cell subset or site label, interpreted: sorted CD8+ NKG2D-low blood T cells. All receptors derive from a human donor with alopecia areata.

The V gene is TRBV13, the J gene TRBJ1-1, with D possibly matching TRBD1 (5 bases). V lost 3 bases and J lost 1, with 15 bases in between. The CDR3 contains 16 residues. Germline CDR1 is PRHDT and CDR2 is FYEKMQ (reference sequence). In DNA form, the CDR3 reads TGTGCCAGCAGCTTTGGACTAGGGGCATCGAACACTGAAGCTTTCTTT. Its translation: CASSFGLGASNTEAFF.

This chain joins TRBV5-1 and TRBJ2-7; either TRBD1 or TRBD2 may supply D (5 bases each). V dropped 4 bases and J dropped 3 bases, with 14 bases sitting between them. Per germline, CDR1 SGHRS and CDR2 YFSETQ. The CDR3 is 14 amino acids. The CDR3 coding sequence is TGCGCCAGCAGCGAGGGACCGGGGTACTACGAGCAGTACTTC. Protein sequence: CASSEGPGYYEQYF.

The chain links TRBV11-2 to TRBJ2-5, with D perhaps matching TRBD2 (5 bases). The germline gives CDR1 SGHAT, CDR2 FQNNGV. Trimming cost V 5 bases and J 0 bases, with 7 bases left between them. The CDR3 is made up of 13 amino acids. The CDR3 nucleotides read TGTGCCAGCAGCCCGCGGGACCAAGAGACCCAGTACTTC. Protein sequence: CASSPRDQETQYF.

This chain connects TRBV4-1 to TRBJ2-7, with D tentatively TRBD1 (5 bases). The germline V gene encodes CDR1 MGHRA and CDR2 YSYEKL. The CDR3 has 14 amino acids. Trimming shortened V by 3 bases and J by 2 bases, and 11 bases separated the two germline ends. Here the CDR3 reads CASSQVTETYEQYF. CDR3 bases: TGCGCCAGCAGCCAGGTGACAGAAACCTACGAGCAGTACTTC.

Regarding this clone: The same CDR3 arises from other DNA sequences in this sample as well. The CDR3 DNA follows: TGTGCCAGCAGCTCAACAGATACGCAGTATTTT. Translated: CASSSTDTQYF. The V and J genes are TRBV7-9 and TRBJ2-3; D unclear. Per germline, CDR1 SEHNR and CDR2 FQNEAQ (reference sequence). The CDR3 totals 11 residues. With 4 bases removed from V and 3 bases from J, the gap between germline ends came to 2 bases.